The subject of this entry is one TCR beta chain. The V gene end was trimmed by 4 bases and the J gene end by 8 bases; junction bases not matched to a gene: 7. The germline gives CDR1 SEHNR, CDR2 FQNEAQ (reference sequence). The length of the CDR3 is 15 residues. TCRdb's copy holds only in-frame clones and misses some; the assay was immunoSEQ multiplex PCR. This sample has roughly 500,000 clones, with about 82% found just once. These data are taken from a study of shared clonotypes between healthy human individuals. Study background: Donor composition was a couple of women and three men, aged 18 to 49.

Sequencing input: PBMCs. The clonotype comes from a woman in her 40s in good health. Some clones in this sample may be carry-over from other donors' samples. This chain links TRBV7-9 with TRBJ2-1; 11 positions agree with TRBD2. CDR3 region: CASSSGLAGPYEQFF. The CDR3 bases are TGTGCCAGCAGCTCCGGACTAGCGGGTCCCTATGAGCAGTTCTTC. Looking up the rest from reference TRBV7-9 and TRBJ2-1 gives the full variable domain: DTGVSQNPRHKITKRGQNVTFRCDPISEHNRLYWYRQTLGQGPEFLTYFQNEAQLEKSRLLSDRFSAERPKGSFSTLEIQRTEQGDSAMYLCASSSGLAGPYEQFFGPGTRLTVL.